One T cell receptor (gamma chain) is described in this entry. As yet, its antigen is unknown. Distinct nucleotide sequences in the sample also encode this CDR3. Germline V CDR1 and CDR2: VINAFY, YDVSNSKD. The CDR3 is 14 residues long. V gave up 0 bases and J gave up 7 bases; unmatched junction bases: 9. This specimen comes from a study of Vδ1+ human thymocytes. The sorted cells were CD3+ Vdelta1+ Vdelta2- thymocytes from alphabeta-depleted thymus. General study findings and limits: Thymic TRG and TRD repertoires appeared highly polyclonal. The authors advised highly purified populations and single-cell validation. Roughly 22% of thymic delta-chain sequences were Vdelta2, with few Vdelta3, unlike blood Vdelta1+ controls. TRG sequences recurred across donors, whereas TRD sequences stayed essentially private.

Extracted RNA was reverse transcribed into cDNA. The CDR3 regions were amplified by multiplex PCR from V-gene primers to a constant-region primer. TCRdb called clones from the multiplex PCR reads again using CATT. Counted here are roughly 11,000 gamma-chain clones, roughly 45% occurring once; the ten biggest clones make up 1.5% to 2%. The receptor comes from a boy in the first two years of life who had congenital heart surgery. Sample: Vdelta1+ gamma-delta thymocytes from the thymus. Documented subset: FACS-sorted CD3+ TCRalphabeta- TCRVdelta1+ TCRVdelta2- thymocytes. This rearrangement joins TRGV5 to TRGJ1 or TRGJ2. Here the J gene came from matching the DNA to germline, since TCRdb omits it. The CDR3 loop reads CATWDRPSVYKKLF. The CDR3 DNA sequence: TGTGCCACCTGGGACAGGCCATCCGTCTATAAGAAACTCTTT.